This entry lists 23 T cell receptor beta chains sequenced from one sample in a study of blood T cell repertoires in COVID-19. Clones were read by immunoSEQ multiplex PCR, and TCRdb kept only the in-frame ones, dropping some. The sample shows 250,000 or so clones, 80% to 90% of them seen only once. Material: peripheral blood. Every receptor here comes from a man aged 55 to 70 with acute or convalescent COVID-19.

The V call is TRBV27, the J call TRBJ1-1; 7 nucleotides agree with TRBD1. V shed 6 bases, J shed 0 bases, and the junction held 7 bases outside the gene matches. Germline V CDR1 and CDR2: MNHEY, SMNVEV (reference sequence). The CDR3 contains 15 residues. Here the CDR3 reads CASRPGQRMNTEAFF. The CDR3 bases are TGTGCCAGCAGACCGGGACAGCGTATGAACACTGAAGCTTTCTTT.

The gene calls are TRBV6-2 or TRBV6-3 and TRBJ2-5; 14 positions match TRBD2. The V segment lost 6 bases and the J segment 5 bases; nucleotides outside the gene matches: 14. This CDR3 contains 18 residues. CDR1 MNHEY and CDR2 SVGEGT come from the germline V gene. CDR3 nucleotides: TGTGCCAGCAGCCCGGGACTAGCGGGGGTATATGGAATGGAGACCCAGTACTTC. Translated, it gives CASSPGLAGVYGMETQYF.

This rearrangement joins TRBV7-2 to TRBJ1-2, with 10 positions matching TRBD1. V gave up 5 bases and J gave up 2 bases; unmatched junction bases: 5. The germline V gene has CDR1 SGHTA and CDR2 FQGNSA. The CDR3 has 15 amino acids. CDR3 coding DNA: TGTGCCAGCAGCCTAGACAGGGGGCAAAACTATGGCTACACCTTC. Translated, it gives CASSLDRGQNYGYTF.

The J gene is TRBJ1-2, the V gene TRBV4-1; 9 bases match TRBD1. CDR1 and CDR2 (germline): MGHRA, YSYEKL. This CDR3 region has 15 residues. With V trimmed by 3 bases and J by 4 bases, 6 bases remained unmatched. The CDR3 loop is CASSQGTGGVYGYTF. The CDR3 DNA reads as TGCGCCAGCAGCCAGGGTACAGGGGGCGTCTATGGCTACACCTTC.

This chain uses TRBV19 with TRBJ2-5; possibly TRBD1 for D (5 bases). With 6 bases removed from V and 5 bases from J, the gap between germline ends came to 22 bases. CDR1 LNHDA and CDR2 SQIVND come from the germline V gene (reference sequence). The CDR3 covers 16 residues. CDR3: CASRPQGVRGEETQYF. The CDR3 DNA reads TGTGCCAGTAGGCCCCAGGGTGTAAGGGGTGAGGAGACCCAGTACTTC.

The V call is TRBV12-3 or TRBV12-4, the J call TRBJ1-2; tentatively, D is TRBD1 (5 bases). V lost 5 bases to trimming and J lost 8 bases, with 15 bases between them. The CDR3 is 13 residues long. The CDR3 DNA is TGTGCCAGCAGTCCCGACAGTCTTCGGGGCTACACCTTC. Residues: CASSPDSLRGYTF.

This clone was detected only a few times. The chain combines TRBV18 with TRBJ2-5; D is possibly TRBD2 (5 bases). The CDR3 spans 17 residues. CDR1 is KGHSH and CDR2 is LQKENI in the germline V gene. The V gene lost 0 bases and the J gene lost 2 bases, with 16 bases spanning the gap. This chain's CDR3 is CASSPPLAGGSQETQYF. The DNA of the CDR3 is TGTGCCAGCTCACCACCACTGGCAGGAGGAAGTCAAGAGACCCAGTACTTC.

The chain has TRBV27 and TRBJ1-1, with D uncertain. Germline loops: CDR1 MNHEY, CDR2 SMNVEV (reference sequence). This CDR3 comprises 15 residues. Trimming pared 0 bases from V and 0 bases from J, leaving 8 bases between. In DNA, the CDR3 is TGTGCCAGCAGTTTATCGGCACCGATGAACACTGAAGCTTTCTTT. Protein: CASSLSAPMNTEAFF.

In this sample, this clone turned up once. This rearrangement joins TRBV29-1 to TRBJ2-2, with 8 bases aligning to TRBD2. Trimming took 8 bases from V and 3 from J; bases not matched to a gene: 5. CDR3 size: 13 residues. From germline, CDR1 is SQVTM and CDR2 ANQGSEA. CDR3 region: CSCTGGDTGELFF. The DNA for the CDR3 is TGCAGCTGTACGGGGGGGGACACCGGGGAGCTGTTTTTT.

The chain recombines TRBV6-1 with TRBJ1-2, with no clear D. In germline, CDR1 is MNHNS, CDR2 SASEGT. V lost 1 base and J 4 bases, leaving 10 bases between the germline ends. The CDR3 is 14 residues long. CDR3 in DNA: TGTGCCAGCAGTGAAGTGACTGAGTCCTATGGCTACACCTTC. It yields the protein CASSEVTESYGYTF.

In the case of this clone: A read error may account for a junction end that differs from germline. V and J are TRBV7-7 and TRBJ1-4; D not resolved. The CDR3 runs to 13 residues. Germline V gives CDR1 SSHAT, CDR2 FNYEAQ (reference sequence). CDR3 protein: CASSLQLDEKLFF. In nucleotides, the CDR3 is TGTGCTAGCAGCTTGCAGTTGGATGAAAAACTGTTTTTT.

The V and J genes are TRBV5-5 and TRBJ2-1; TRBD2 matches at 7 bases. The germline CDR1 and CDR2 sequences are SGHKS and YYEKEE (reference sequence). The CDR3 is 16 amino acids. V trimming: 4 bases; J trimming: 7 bases; junction bases outside the gene matches: 14. The CDR3 coding sequence is TGTGCCAGCAGCCAGGATCCGGGACTACGCTCTAATGAGCAGTTCTTC. It codes for CASSQDPGLRSNEQFF. The full variable domain, its missing parts supplied by reference TRBV5-5 and TRBJ2-1, is DAGVTQSPTHLIKTRGQQVTLRCSPISGHKSVSWYQQVLGQGPQFIFQYYEKEERGRGNFPDRFSARQFPNYSSELNVNALLLGDSALYLCASSQDPGLRSNEQFFGPGTRLTVL.

The chain employs TRBV7-9 and TRBJ2-1; 15 nucleotides align to TRBD2. CDR1 SEHNR and CDR2 FQNEAQ come from the germline V gene (reference sequence). The J segment lost 12 bases and the V segment lost 4 bases, leaving 10 bases of the junction unmatched. The CDR3 is 16 residues long. CDR3 DNA: TGTGCCAGCAGCTGGGCGGGACTAGCGGGGGGAACTGGGCAGTTCTTC. Translating it yields CASSWAGLAGGTGQFF.

The rearrangement joins TRBV5-4 to TRBJ2-1, with D maybe TRBD2 (6 bases). The length of the CDR3 is 14 residues. The germline V gene encodes CDR1 SGHNT and CDR2 YYREEE (reference sequence). The V end was cut by 4 bases, the J end by 9 bases, with 17 bases between. The CDR3 nucleotides read TGTGCCAGCAGCATGACTAGGAAGAACATTGAGCAGTTCTTC. It specifies CASSMTRKNIEQFF. Supplemented by reference TRBV5-4 and TRBJ2-1, the full variable domain reads ETGVTQSPTHLIKTRGQQVTLRCSSQSGHNTVSWYQQALGQGPQFIFQYYREEENGRGNFPPRFSGLQFPNYSSELNVNALELDDSALYLCASSMTRKNIEQFFGPGTRLTVL.

The CDR3: CASNLRGQGYEQYF. The CDR3 DNA reads TGTGCCAGCAATCTAAGGGGACAGGGCTACGAGCAGTACTTC. V is TRBV28 and J is TRBJ2-7; TRBD1 aligns across 9 bases. V was pared by 7 bases and J by 3 bases, with 7 bases of the junction left unmatched. The CDR3 covers 14 residues. In germline, CDR1 is MDHEN, CDR2 SYDVKM.

The chain links TRBV5-6 to TRBJ2-3; 11 bases fit TRBD2. V gave up 6 bases and J gave up 0 bases; unmatched junction bases: 9. Germline V gene lookup returns CDR1 SGHDT and CDR2 YYEEEE. This CDR3 spans 17 amino acids. CDR3 protein: CASTGTSGTLSTDTQYF. DNA for the CDR3: TGTGCCAGCACAGGGACTAGCGGAACCCTTAGCACAGATACGCAGTATTTT.

The chain carries TRBV9 and TRBJ2-7; a possible D gene is TRBD2 (6 bases). The germline V gene has CDR1 SGDLS and CDR2 YYNGEE. The ends were cut back, 3 bases at V and 3 bases at J, with 16 bases in the middle. The CDR3 length is 15 residues. CDR3 nucleotide sequence: TGTGCCAGCAGCGCCCGGGGTAGCGGCCTCTACGAGCAGTACTTC. Its protein product is CASSARGSGLYEQYF.

V and J are TRBV5-1 and TRBJ2-1, with TRBD2 matching over 11 bases. CDR1 is SGHRS and CDR2 is YFSETQ in the germline V gene. This CDR3 has 15 amino acids. V lost 0 bases, J lost 7 bases, and 3 bases stayed unmatched. The CDR3 reads CASSLGPSGRNEQFF. CDR3 nucleotide sequence: TGCGCCAGCAGCTTGGGACCTAGCGGGAGGAATGAGCAGTTCTTC.

CDR3 in amino acids: CASSPGWSGQPQHF. CDR3 nucleotides: TGTGCCAGCAGCCCCGGGTGGTCGGGTCAGCCCCAGCATTTT. This sequence joins TRBV9 and TRBJ1-5; D is ambiguous. The germline V and J ends were trimmed by 4 bases and 6 bases, with 14 bases remaining between them. The germline V gene encodes CDR1 SGDLS and CDR2 YYNGEE. This CDR3 has 14 residues.

The chain links TRBV7-2 to TRBJ1-3; 7 bases map to TRBD1. V gave up 2 bases and J gave up 0 bases; unmatched junction bases: 7. Germline V gives CDR1 SGHTA, CDR2 FQGNSA. This CDR3 spans 17 amino acids. Here the CDR3 reads CASSLRVGDSSGNTIYF. DNA for the CDR3: TGTGCCAGCAGCTTAAGGGTGGGGGACAGCTCTGGAAACACCATATATTTT.

This rearrangement joins TRBV11-3 to TRBJ2-7; 9 nucleotides line up with TRBD2. V lost 3 bases to trimming and J lost 4 bases; unmatched junction nucleotides: 7. The CDR3 totals 15 residues. Germline V gives CDR1 SGHNT, CDR2 YENEEA. CDR3 residues: CASSFSSGMGYEQYF. Written as DNA, the CDR3 is TGTGCCAGCAGCTTTTCTAGCGGGATGGGATACGAGCAGTACTTC.

The table lists this clone with a count of one. The chain joins TRBV9 to TRBJ1-3; D call uncertain. The CDR3 runs 16 residues. Germline CDR1 is SGDLS and CDR2 is YYNGEE. V lost 0 bases and J lost 0, with 10 bases in between. The CDR3 DNA reads as TGTGCCAGCAGCGTAGCCCCAGGTGACTCTGGAAACACCATATATTTT. Encoded protein: CASSVAPGDSGNTIYF.

V usage is TRBV30 and J usage is TRBJ1-2; 7 bases map to TRBD1. Germline CDR1 and CDR2: GTSNPN and SVGIG (reference sequence). V lost 0 bases, J lost 4 bases, and 2 bases stayed unmatched. The CDR3 covers 13 residues. CDR3 bases: TGTGCCTGGAGTGTTGGGACAGTCTATGGCTACACCTTC. Translation gives CAWSVGTVYGYTF.